One and the same sample provided the 28 T cell receptor beta chains below, sequenced in a study of blood T cell repertoires in COVID-19. Assay used: immunoSEQ multiplex PCR; TCRdb lists only in-frame clones, some missing. The table lists just over 250,000 clones, around 80% of them singletons. Sequencing was performed on PBMCs or T cells enriched from blood (not recorded which). The receptors derive from a man aged 25 to 40 with acute COVID-19.

The chain carries TRBV6-5 and TRBJ1-5; D gene ambiguous. The V end lost 7 bases, the J end lost 3 bases, and 7 bases lay between the germline ends. The CDR3 is made up of 12 amino acids. Germline V gene data show CDR1 as MNHEY and CDR2 as SVGAGI. The chain's CDR3 is CASKDNNQPQHF. CDR3 nucleotide sequence: TGTGCCAGCAAAGACAACAATCAGCCCCAGCATTTT.

The chain links TRBV2 to TRBJ2-3; a weak D match, TRBD2 (5 bases). Germline V lookup: CDR1 SNHLY, CDR2 FYNNEI. V lost 1 base and J lost 6, with 5 bases in between. This CDR3 has 12 amino acids. In DNA, the CDR3 is TGTGCCAGCAGTGAAGGGGAGGATACGCAGTATTTT. Protein product: CASSEGEDTQYF.

The rearrangement joins TRBV3-1 (or the pseudogene TRBV3-2) to TRBJ1-1, with 11 bases fitting TRBD1. Trimming cost V 8 bases and J 6 bases; bases outside gene matches: 5. Germline CDR1 and CDR2: LGHDT and YNNKEL (reference sequence). This CDR3 spans 13 amino acids. CDR3 coding DNA: TGTGCCAGCCGGGACAGGGGGAGGTCTGAAGCTTTCTTT. This gives the protein CASRDRGRSEAFF.

This clone was seen only once. The CDR3 DNA reads TGTGCCAGCAGCGAGGGGGCCGAGTCCCAGCATTTT. It codes for CASSEGAESQHF. The gene calls are TRBV5-5 and TRBJ1-5; TRBD1 agrees at 7 bases. In germline, CDR1 is SGHKS, CDR2 YYEKEE (reference sequence). There are 12 residues in the CDR3. Trimming took 4 bases from V and 11 from J; bases not matched to a gene: 6.

V gene TRBV7-8 combines with J gene TRBJ1-4; tentative D call: TRBD1 (5 bases). There are 18 residues in the CDR3. V dropped 7 bases and J dropped 7 bases, with 28 bases sitting between them. From germline, CDR1 is SGHVS and CDR2 FQNEAQ. Written as DNA, the CDR3 is TGTGCCAGCACCAAAACCTTCCCCGGGCAGGGTAGAACTGAAAAACTGTTTTTT. This translates into CASTKTFPGQGRTEKLFF.

V and J are TRBV9 and TRBJ2-1, with D maybe TRBD2 (5 bases). V was cut by 3 bases and J by 0 bases, with 16 bases left in between. The germline V gene encodes CDR1 SGDLS and CDR2 YYNGEE. The CDR3 is made up of 17 amino acids. The CDR3 nucleotides are TGTGCCAGCAGCGACGGGGTCCCGCGTAGCTCCTACAATGAGCAGTTCTTC. It translates to CASSDGVPRSSYNEQFF.

This clone was observed a few times. The chain carries TRBV21-1 and TRBJ1-5. TRBV21-1 is recorded as a pseudogene. CDR3 size: 14 residues. CDR3 sequence: CASSPRRSDQPQHF. In nucleotides, the CDR3 is TGTGCCAGCAGCCCAAGGCGGTCCGATCAGCCCCAGCATTTT.

This chain uses TRBV27 with TRBJ2-7, with 9 bases fitting TRBD1. The V segment lost 6 bases and the J segment 3 bases; nucleotides outside the gene matches: 18. CDR1 MNHEY and CDR2 SMNVEV come from the germline V gene (reference sequence). This CDR3 is built from 18 residues. This chain's CDR3 is CASRSYTTGGIDSYEQYV. CDR3 sequence (DNA): TGTGCCAGCAGGAGCTATACCACAGGGGGCATAGACAGCTACGAGCAGTACGTC.

The J gene is TRBJ1-3, the V gene TRBV15; D gene ambiguous. This CDR3 is built from 15 residues. V was clipped by 6 bases and J by 4 bases, with 16 bases between them. Germline CDR1 reads LNHNV; CDR2 reads YYDKDF (reference sequence). CDR3 in amino acids: CATRVDRVEGNTIYF. CDR3 sequence (DNA): TGTGCCACCAGGGTAGACCGGGTTGAAGGAAACACCATATATTTT.

The V gene is TRBV5-4, the J gene TRBJ1-5; D is perhaps TRBD1 (5 bases). Trimming removed 4 bases at V and 2 bases at J, with 7 bases between. Germline CDR1 and CDR2: SGHNT and YYREEE (reference sequence). This CDR3 has 13 amino acids. CDR3 protein: CASSVGGNQPQHF. The DNA of the CDR3 is TGTGCCAGCAGCGTAGGGGGCAATCAGCCCCAGCATTTT.

J is TRBJ2-5 and V is TRBV5-5, with D tentatively TRBD1 (6 bases). CDR1 and CDR2 from the germline V gene are SGHKS and YYEKEE (reference sequence). The CDR3 extends over 11 amino acids. V was shortened by 7 bases and J by 5 bases, with 9 bases between the two germline ends. CDR3 sequence: CASGGRETQYF. The DNA of the CDR3 is TGTGCCAGCGGGGGCCGCGAGACCCAGTACTTC.

This clone came up a few times. The chain has TRBV7-2 and TRBJ1-2; 9 bases map to TRBD1. The CDR3 runs 16 residues. With 5 bases clipped from V and 8 bases from J, the junction kept 15 bases outside the gene matches. Germline V gene lookup returns CDR1 SGHTA and CDR2 FQGNSA. The CDR3 spells CASSHPTGGNLRGYTF. CDR3 coding DNA: TGTGCCAGCAGCCACCCGACAGGGGGTAACCTTCGGGGCTACACCTTC.

This chain uses TRBV10-2 with TRBJ1-1; D possibly corresponds to TRBD1 (5 bases). This CDR3 has 16 amino acids. V lost 0 bases to trimming and J lost 4 bases, with 15 bases between them. CDR1 is WSHSY and CDR2 is SAAADI in the germline V gene. CDR3 DNA sequence: TGCGCCAGCAGTGAGTCGAGGACAAGATCCGGCACTGAAGCTTTCTTT. Protein product: CASSESRTRSGTEAFF.

The chain combines TRBV29-1 with TRBJ1-1; 7 bases agree with TRBD1. This CDR3 contains 14 residues. From germline, CDR1 is SQVTM and CDR2 ANQGSEA. Losses at the gene ends were 6 bases for V and 5 bases for J; bases not matched to a gene: 12. The CDR3 region is CSVQTGFLGTEAFF. The DNA of the CDR3 is TGCAGCGTCCAGACAGGGTTTTTGGGAACTGAAGCTTTCTTT.

The rearrangement joins TRBV28 to TRBJ1-5, with 7 bases lining up with TRBD1. The V segment lost 8 bases and the J segment 8 bases; nucleotides outside the gene matches: 12. CDR1 is MDHEN and CDR2 is SYDVKM in the germline V gene. This CDR3 is 14 amino acids long. The CDR3 reads CASRQGPRSKPQHF. The CDR3 nucleotides read TGTGCCAGCCGACAGGGTCCCAGGAGTAAGCCCCAGCATTTT.

The gene calls are TRBV28 and TRBJ1-2; maybe TRBD1 (6 bases). Trimming left V 6 bases short and J 4 bases short, with 9 bases between. Germline CDR1 reads MDHEN; CDR2 reads SYDVKM. This CDR3 spans 12 amino acids. This CDR3 reads CASRGQTYGYTF. For the CDR3, the DNA is TGTGCCAGCAGAGGACAGACCTATGGCTACACCTTC.

Here the CDR3 reads CASRDRDSAFF. The CDR3, as DNA: TGTGCCAGCCGGGACAGGGATTCAGCTTTCTTT. This chain links TRBV6-4 with TRBJ1-1, with TRBD1 identical over 9 bases. The CDR3 covers 11 residues. Unmatched junction bases numbered 5, after V lost 8 bases and J lost 10 bases. Per germline, CDR1 MRHNA and CDR2 SNTAGT.

The rearrangement uses TRBV6-4 and TRBJ1-2; D uncertain. Germline lookup yields CDR1 MRHNA and CDR2 SNTAGT. With 0 bases removed from V and 8 bases from J, the gap between germline ends came to 16 bases. This CDR3 has 15 residues. The CDR3 is CASSDSAGGLEGYTF. The DNA of the CDR3 is TGTGCCAGCAGTGACTCCGCCGGAGGGTTGGAAGGCTACACCTTC.

The V and J genes are TRBV5-1 and TRBJ1-1; 10 nucleotides match TRBD1. Germline CDR1 reads SGHRS; CDR2 reads YFSETQ. The V and J ends lost 3 bases and 11 bases, in that order; junction bases with no gene match: 7. The CDR3 is 13 amino acids. The CDR3 sequence is CASSSGQGGMAFF. DNA of the CDR3: TGCGCCAGCAGCTCAGGACAGGGGGGTATGGCTTTCTTT. Looking up the rest from reference TRBV5-1 and TRBJ1-1 gives the full variable domain: KAGVTQTPRYLIKTRGQQVTLSCSPISGHRSVSWYQQTPGQGLQFLFEYFSETQRNKGNFPGRFSGRQFSNSRSEMNVSTLELGDSALYLCASSSGQGGMAFFGQGTRLTVV.

The chain recombines TRBV3-1 (or the pseudogene TRBV3-2) with TRBJ2-1; D gene unclear. From germline, CDR1 is LGHDT and CDR2 YNNKEL (reference sequence). Trimming stripped 2 bases from V and 2 bases from J, with 16 bases between. This CDR3 has 17 amino acids. CDR3 sequence reads: CASSQTSRRTAYNEQFF. For the CDR3, the DNA is TGTGCCAGCAGCCAAACTTCGAGGCGCACGGCCTACAATGAGCAGTTCTTC.

This clone was found once. The chain couples TRBV7-2 to TRBJ1-4, with TRBD1 matching over 7 bases. This CDR3 is built from 15 residues. CDR1 is SGHTA and CDR2 is FQGNSA in the germline V gene. V gave up 5 bases and J gave up 3 bases; unmatched junction bases: 6. The CDR3 DNA follows: TGTGCCAGCAGCCCTAACAGGGGACCTAATGAAAAACTGTTTTTT. Encoded protein: CASSPNRGPNEKLFF.

This rearrangement joins TRBV6-5 to TRBJ2-3; 9 bases align to TRBD1. This CDR3 comprises 14 residues. Germline V gene data show CDR1 as MNHEY and CDR2 as SVGAGI. V gave up 8 bases and J gave up 3 bases; unmatched junction bases: 6. The CDR3 sequence: CASELGTGTDTQYF. The CDR3 DNA is TGTGCCAGCGAGTTGGGGACAGGGACAGATACGCAGTATTTT.

The gene calls are TRBV7-9 and TRBJ1-2; 10 bases match TRBD1. V dropped 2 bases and J dropped 4; count of bases not matched to a gene: 4. This CDR3 has 15 amino acids. Germline loops: CDR1 SEHNR, CDR2 FQNEAQ (reference sequence). The CDR3 is CASSLSGQGGYGYTF. Written as DNA, the CDR3 is TGTGCCAGCAGCTTAAGCGGACAGGGGGGCTATGGCTACACCTTC.

DNA of the CDR3: TGTGCCACCAGTCAGGCTAGCGGGAGCACAGATACGCAGTATTTT. Translation gives CATSQASGSTDTQYF. This chain uses TRBV24-1 with TRBJ2-3; 8 positions agree with TRBD2. Germline V gene data show CDR1 as KGHDR and CDR2 as SFDVKD. The CDR3 is made up of 15 amino acids. J lost 0 bases, V lost 6 bases, and 4 bases had no gene match.

The J gene is TRBJ2-2, the V gene TRBV4-2, with 8 bases aligning to TRBD1. V lost 0 bases to trimming and J lost 4 bases; unmatched junction nucleotides: 1. The CDR3 covers 15 residues. Germline V lookup: CDR1 LGHNA, CDR2 YNFKEQ. The CDR3: CASSQEDRATGELFF. The CDR3, as DNA: TGTGCCAGCAGCCAAGAGGACAGGGCCACCGGGGAGCTGTTTTTT.

This chain joins TRBV5-4 and TRBJ1-3; a possible D gene is TRBD1 (6 bases). V lost 1 base, J lost 5 bases, and 16 bases lay in between. The germline CDR1 and CDR2 sequences are SGHNT and YYREEE (reference sequence). The CDR3 extends over 16 amino acids. Here the CDR3 DNA reads TGTGCCAGCAGCTTGCAGGGGACGATTTCCAGAAACACCATATATTTT. It encodes CASSLQGTISRNTIYF.

V gene TRBV6-8 combines with J gene TRBJ2-1; 7 bases fit TRBD2. The CDR3 sequence is 15 residues long. V lost 5 bases and J lost 7; bases outside the gene matches: 11. In germline, CDR1 is MNHGY, CDR2 SAAAGT. The CDR3 loop reads CASSTAGVRSNEQFF. In DNA, the CDR3 is TGTGCCAGCAGTACTGCGGGAGTAAGGTCGAATGAGCAGTTCTTC.

This chain uses TRBV7-2 with TRBJ2-7; TRBD2 matches 12 bases. This CDR3 comprises 13 residues. CDR1 is SGHTA and CDR2 is FQGNSA in the germline V gene. V shed 5 bases, J shed 7 bases, and the junction held 3 bases outside the gene matches. The CDR3 loop is CASSASGRGEQYV. The CDR3, as DNA: TGTGCCAGCAGCGCTAGCGGGAGGGGAGAGCAGTACGTC.